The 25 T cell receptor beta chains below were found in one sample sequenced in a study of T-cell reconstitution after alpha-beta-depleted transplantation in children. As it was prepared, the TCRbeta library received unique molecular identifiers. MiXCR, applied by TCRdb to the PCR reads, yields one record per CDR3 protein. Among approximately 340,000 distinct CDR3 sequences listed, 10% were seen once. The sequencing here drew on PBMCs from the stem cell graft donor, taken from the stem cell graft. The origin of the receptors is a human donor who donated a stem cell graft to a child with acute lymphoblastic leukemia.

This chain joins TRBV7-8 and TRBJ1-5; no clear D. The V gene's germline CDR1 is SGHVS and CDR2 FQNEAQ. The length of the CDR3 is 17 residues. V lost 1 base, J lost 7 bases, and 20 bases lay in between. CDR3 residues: CASSLVSFRVRSQPQHF. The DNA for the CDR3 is TGTGCCAGCAGCTTAGTCTCTTTTAGGGTCCGTTCACAGCCCCAGCATTTT.

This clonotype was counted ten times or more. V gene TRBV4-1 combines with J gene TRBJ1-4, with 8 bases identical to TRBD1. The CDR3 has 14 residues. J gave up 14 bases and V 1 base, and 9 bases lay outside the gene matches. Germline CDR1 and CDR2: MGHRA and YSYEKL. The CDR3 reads CASSQVGQGALLFF. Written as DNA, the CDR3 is TGCGCCAGCAGCCAAGTAGGGCAGGGGGCACTCCTGTTTTTT.

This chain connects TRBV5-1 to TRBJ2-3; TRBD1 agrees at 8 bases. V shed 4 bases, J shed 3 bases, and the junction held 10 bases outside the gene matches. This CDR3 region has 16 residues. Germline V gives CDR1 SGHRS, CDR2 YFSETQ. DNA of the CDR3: TGCGCCAGCAGCCCGACGGGCAGGGGGCGGACAGATACGCAGTATTTT. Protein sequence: CASSPTGRGRTDTQYF.

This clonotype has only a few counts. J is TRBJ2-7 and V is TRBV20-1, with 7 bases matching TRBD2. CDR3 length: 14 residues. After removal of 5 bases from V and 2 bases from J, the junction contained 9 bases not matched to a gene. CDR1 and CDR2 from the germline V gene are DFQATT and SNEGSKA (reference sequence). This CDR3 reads CSAAPAGPTYEQYF. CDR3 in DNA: TGCAGTGCTGCCCCAGCGGGACCTACCTACGAGCAGTACTTC.

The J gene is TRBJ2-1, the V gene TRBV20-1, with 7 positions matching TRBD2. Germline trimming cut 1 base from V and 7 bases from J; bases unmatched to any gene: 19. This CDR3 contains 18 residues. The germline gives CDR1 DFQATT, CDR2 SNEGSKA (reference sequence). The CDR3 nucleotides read TGCAGTGCTAGAGTGGAGGGTTGGTCGAGTGGGGGGGGGAATGAGCAGTTCTTC. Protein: CSARVEGWSSGGGNEQFF.

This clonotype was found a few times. DNA of the CDR3: TGTGCCAGCGAGCTGACTAGCGGGACACAAGAGACCCAGTACTTC. Translating it yields CASELTSGTQETQYF. The genes are TRBV7-9 and TRBJ2-5, with 11 positions matching TRBD2. J gave up 2 bases and V 8 bases, and 7 bases lay outside the gene matches. The CDR3 has 15 amino acids. Germline V gene lookup returns CDR1 SEHNR and CDR2 FQNEAQ (reference sequence).

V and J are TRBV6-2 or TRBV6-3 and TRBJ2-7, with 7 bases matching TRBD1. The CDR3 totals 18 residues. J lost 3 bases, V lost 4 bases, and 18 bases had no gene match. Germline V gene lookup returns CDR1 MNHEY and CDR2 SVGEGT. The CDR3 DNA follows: TGTGCCAGCAGTTCTCTGACCTCGACCGACAGGGTTAACTACGAGCAGTACTTC. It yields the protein CASSSLTSTDRVNYEQYF.

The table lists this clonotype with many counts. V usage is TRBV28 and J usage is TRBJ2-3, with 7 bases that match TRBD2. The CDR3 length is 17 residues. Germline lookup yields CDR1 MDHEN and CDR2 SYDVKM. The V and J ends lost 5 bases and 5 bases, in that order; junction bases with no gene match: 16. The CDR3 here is CASSTPRLASRLDTQYF. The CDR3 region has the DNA TGTGCCAGCAGTACTCCCAGACTAGCCTCGCGGTTAGATACGCAGTATTTT.

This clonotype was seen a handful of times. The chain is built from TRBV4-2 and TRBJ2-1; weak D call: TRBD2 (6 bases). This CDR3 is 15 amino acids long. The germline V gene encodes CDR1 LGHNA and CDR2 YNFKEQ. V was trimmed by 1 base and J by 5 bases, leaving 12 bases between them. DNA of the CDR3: TGTGCCAGCAGCCAAGGATTAGCGGCTAACAATGAGCAGTTCTTC. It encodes CASSQGLAANNEQFF.

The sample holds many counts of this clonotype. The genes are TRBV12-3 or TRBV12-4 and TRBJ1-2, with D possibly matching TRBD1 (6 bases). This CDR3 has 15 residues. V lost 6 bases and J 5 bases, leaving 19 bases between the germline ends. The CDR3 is CASSTILDRYYGYTF. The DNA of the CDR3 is TGTGCCAGCAGCACCATTCTGGACAGATATTATGGCTACACCTTC.

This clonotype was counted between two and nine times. CDR3 sequence (DNA): TGCAGTGCAGGGACGTTGAACAATCAGCCCCAGCATTTT. Translating it yields CSAGTLNNQPQHF. V gene TRBV20-1 combines with J gene TRBJ1-5; tentative D call: TRBD1 (5 bases). The CDR3 covers 13 residues. Trimming took off 6 bases at V and 3 bases at J, with 12 bases between the two ends. Looked up from germline, CDR1 is DFQATT and CDR2 is SNEGSKA (reference sequence).

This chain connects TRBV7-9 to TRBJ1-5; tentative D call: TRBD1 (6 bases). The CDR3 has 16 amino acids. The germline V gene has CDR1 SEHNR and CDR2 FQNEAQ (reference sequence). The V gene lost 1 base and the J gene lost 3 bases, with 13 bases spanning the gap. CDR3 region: CASSLGGRGINQPQHF. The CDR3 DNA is TGTGCCAGCAGCTTAGGGGGGCGGGGGATCAATCAGCCCCAGCATTTT.

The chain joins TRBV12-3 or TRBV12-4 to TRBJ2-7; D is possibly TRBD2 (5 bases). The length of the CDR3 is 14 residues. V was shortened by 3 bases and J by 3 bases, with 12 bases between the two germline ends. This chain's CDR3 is CASSFEEASYEQYF. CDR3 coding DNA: TGTGCCAGCAGTTTCGAGGAGGCCAGCTACGAGCAGTACTTC.

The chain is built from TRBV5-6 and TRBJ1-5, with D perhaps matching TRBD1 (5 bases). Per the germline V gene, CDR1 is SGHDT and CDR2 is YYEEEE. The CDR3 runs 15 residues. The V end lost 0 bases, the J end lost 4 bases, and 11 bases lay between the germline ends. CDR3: CASSLGGLANQPQHF. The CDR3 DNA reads TGTGCCAGCAGCTTGGGGGGGTTGGCGAATCAGCCCCAGCATTTT.

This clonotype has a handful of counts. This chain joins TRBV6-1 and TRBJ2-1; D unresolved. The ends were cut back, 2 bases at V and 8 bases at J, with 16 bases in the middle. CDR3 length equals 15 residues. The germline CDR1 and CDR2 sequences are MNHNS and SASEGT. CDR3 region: CASSENPRGIHEQFF. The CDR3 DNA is TGTGCCAGCAGTGAAAACCCGCGAGGTATACATGAGCAGTTCTTC.

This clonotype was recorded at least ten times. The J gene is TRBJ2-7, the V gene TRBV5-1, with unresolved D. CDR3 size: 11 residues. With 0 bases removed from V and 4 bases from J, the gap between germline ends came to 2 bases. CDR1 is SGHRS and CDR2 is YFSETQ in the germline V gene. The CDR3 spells CASSLEYEQYF. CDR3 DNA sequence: TGCGCCAGCAGCTTGGAATACGAGCAGTACTTC.

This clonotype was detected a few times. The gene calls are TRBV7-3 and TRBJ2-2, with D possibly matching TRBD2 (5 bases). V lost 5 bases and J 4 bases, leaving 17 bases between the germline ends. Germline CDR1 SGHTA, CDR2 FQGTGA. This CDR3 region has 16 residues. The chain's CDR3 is CASSPSRAEATGELFF. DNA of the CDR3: TGTGCCAGCAGCCCCTCCCGTGCGGAGGCCACCGGGGAGCTGTTTTTT.

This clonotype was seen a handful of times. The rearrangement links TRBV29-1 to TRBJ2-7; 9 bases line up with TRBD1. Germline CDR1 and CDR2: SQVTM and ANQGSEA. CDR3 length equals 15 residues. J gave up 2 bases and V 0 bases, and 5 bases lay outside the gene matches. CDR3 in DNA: TGCAGCGTTGAAGAGAGGACAGGGGCCCCCTACGAGCAGTACTTC. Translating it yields CSVEERTGAPYEQYF.

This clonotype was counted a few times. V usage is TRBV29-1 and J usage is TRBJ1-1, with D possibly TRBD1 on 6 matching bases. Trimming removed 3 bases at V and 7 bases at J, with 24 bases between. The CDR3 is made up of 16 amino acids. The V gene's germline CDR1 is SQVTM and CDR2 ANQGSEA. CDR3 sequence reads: CSVDLAPQGVYGEAFF. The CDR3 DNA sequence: TGCAGCGTTGATCTCGCCCCACAGGGCGTGTACGGTGAAGCTTTCTTT.

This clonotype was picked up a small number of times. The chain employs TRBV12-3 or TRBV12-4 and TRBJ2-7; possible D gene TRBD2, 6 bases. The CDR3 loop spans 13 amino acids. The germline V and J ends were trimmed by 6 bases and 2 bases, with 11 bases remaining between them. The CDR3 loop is CASSTRTTYEQYF. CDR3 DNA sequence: TGTGCCAGCAGCACCAGGACTACCTACGAGCAGTACTTC.

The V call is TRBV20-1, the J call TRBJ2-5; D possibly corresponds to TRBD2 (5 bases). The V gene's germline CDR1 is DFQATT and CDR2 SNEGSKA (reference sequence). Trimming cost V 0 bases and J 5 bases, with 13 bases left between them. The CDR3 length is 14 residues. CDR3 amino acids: CSARDSLAGETQYF. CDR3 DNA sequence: TGCAGTGCTAGAGATAGCCTAGCTGGGGAGACCCAGTACTTC.

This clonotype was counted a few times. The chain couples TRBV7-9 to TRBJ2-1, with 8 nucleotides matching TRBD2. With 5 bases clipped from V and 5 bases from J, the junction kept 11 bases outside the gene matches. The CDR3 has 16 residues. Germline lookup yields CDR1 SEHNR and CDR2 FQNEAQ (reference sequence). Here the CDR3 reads CASSGGLDWGNNEQFF. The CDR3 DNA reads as TGTGCCAGCAGCGGGGGACTAGATTGGGGGAACAATGAGCAGTTCTTC.

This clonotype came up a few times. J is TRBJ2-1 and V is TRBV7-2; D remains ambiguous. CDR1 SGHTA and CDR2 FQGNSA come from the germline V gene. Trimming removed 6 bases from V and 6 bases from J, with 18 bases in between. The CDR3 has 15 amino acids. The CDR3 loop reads CASRSSVGLGNEQFF. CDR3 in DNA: TGTGCCAGCAGAAGTTCAGTCGGGCTGGGCAATGAGCAGTTCTTC. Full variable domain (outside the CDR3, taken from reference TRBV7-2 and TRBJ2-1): GAGVSQSPSNKVTEKGKDVELRCDPISGHTALYWYRQSLGQGLEFLIYFQGNSAPDKSGLPSDRFSAERTGGSVSTLTIQRTQQEDSAVYLCASRSSVGLGNEQFFGPGTRLTVL.

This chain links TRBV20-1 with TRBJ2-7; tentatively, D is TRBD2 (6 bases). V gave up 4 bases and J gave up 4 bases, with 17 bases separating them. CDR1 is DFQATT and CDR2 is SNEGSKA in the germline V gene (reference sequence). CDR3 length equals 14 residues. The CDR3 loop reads CSAILGEVRYEQYF. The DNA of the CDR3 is TGCAGTGCTATCTTGGGGGAGGTGCGATACGAGCAGTACTTC.

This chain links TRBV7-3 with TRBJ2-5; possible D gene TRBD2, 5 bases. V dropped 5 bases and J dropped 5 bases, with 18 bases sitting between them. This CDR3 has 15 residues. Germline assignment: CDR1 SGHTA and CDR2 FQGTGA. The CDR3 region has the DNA TGTGCCAGCAGCCCCGGGATAGGGCGGAGGGAGACCCAGTACTTC. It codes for CASSPGIGRRETQYF.